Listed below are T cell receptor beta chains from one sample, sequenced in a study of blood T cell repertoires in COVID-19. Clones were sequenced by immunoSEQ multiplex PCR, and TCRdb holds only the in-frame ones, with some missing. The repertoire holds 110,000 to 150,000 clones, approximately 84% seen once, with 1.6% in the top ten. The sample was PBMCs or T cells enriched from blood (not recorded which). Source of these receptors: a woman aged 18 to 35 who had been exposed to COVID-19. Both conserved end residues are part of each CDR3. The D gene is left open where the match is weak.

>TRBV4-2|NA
CASSQDGPTTGITHEQFF
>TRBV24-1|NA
CATSSGDYGYTF
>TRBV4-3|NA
CASSQGGLGNTEAFF
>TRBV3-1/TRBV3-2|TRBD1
CASSQGQGTNTEAFF
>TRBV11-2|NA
CASSPRGRLAEAFF
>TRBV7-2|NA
CASSLGKAGLRNQPQHF
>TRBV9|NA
CASSEISEYNEQFF
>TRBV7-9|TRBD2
CASRGGSSGSTYNEQFF
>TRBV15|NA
CATSKYRIPGGYTF
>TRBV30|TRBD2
CAWSLASGPYEQYF
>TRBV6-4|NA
CASSELDSDEQFF
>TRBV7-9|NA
CASSSHGNQPQHF
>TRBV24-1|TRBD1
CATSRPDRSGYGYTF
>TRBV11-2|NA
CASSRLRTESGNTIYF
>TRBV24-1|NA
CATSDLRGGKEGYTF
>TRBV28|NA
CASSLGLSSYNEQFF
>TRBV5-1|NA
CASSLGTDSYNEQFF
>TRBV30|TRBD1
CAWSGGTGGLYSNQPQHF
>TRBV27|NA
CASSLVPTPARNTEAFF
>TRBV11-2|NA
CASSFTGDSIQYF
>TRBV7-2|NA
CASSLGAGKGYTF
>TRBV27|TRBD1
CASSSTGTGDEKLFF
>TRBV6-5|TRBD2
CASSYGAGEEDTQYF